This T cell receptor beta chain appears in the sequencing data of a study of T cell responses to AZD1222 COVID-19 vaccine. Study background: Second-dose recipients at about 4 or about 12 weeks were treated as one pooled group.

The germline CDR1 and CDR2 sequences are KGHSH and LQKENI. The CDR3 length is 16 residues. V was trimmed by 0 bases and J by 4 bases, leaving 15 bases between them. The repertoire was sequenced with immunoSEQ multiplex PCR; TCRdb's copy has only in-frame clones and lacks some. The repertoire consists of 100,000 to 110,000 clones, with just under 90% occurring once and the leading ten covering around 15%. Overall study results and limits: Spike-specific TCR breadth and depth were elevated following two AZD1222 doses. Repertoire samples came only from after the peak T cell response.

On this clone: Antigen: not known.

This sample comprised peripheral blood, obtained on day 0 of AZD1222 vaccination. The receptor's source is an adult in good health. The chain recombines TRBV18 with TRBJ1-1; D possibly corresponds to TRBD1 (6 bases). CDR3 protein: CASSPPTGTSGTEAFF. CDR3 sequence (DNA): TGTGCCAGCTCACCACCCACAGGGACGAGCGGCACTGAAGCTTTCTTT.